These T cell receptor beta chains were read from a single sample in a study of T cell responses to AZD1222 COVID-19 vaccine. Assay: immunoSEQ multiplex PCR; the TCRdb copy retains only in-frame clones and omits some. The sample carries around 140,000 clones, around 86% recorded once. Sequenced here: peripheral blood, sampled on day 0 of AZD1222 vaccination. These receptors were obtained from an adult in good health. The CDR3 runs from the conserved cysteine through the conserved F or W. A D gene is named only where the DNA matches it firmly. The listing skips clone size in some rows; elsewhere it reads once, few, many or a size class.

j_call,d_call,v_call,clone_size,cdr3_aa,cdr3_nt
TRBJ1-1,TRBD1,TRBV19,few,CASSDPGGQNTEAFF,TGTGCCAGTAGTGACCCAGGGGGCCAAAACACTGAAGCTTTCTTT
TRBJ1-2,NA,TRBV19,NA,CASSFGIGYGYTF,TGTGCCAGTAGTTTCGGCATAGGCTATGGCTACACCTTC
TRBJ1-3,NA,TRBV14,NA,CASSLSGAGNTIYF,TGTGCCAGCAGCCTTTCAGGGGCTGGAAACACCATATATTTT
TRBJ2-4,TRBD1,TRBV19,NA,CATQYRGRDIQYF,TGTGCCACCCAATACAGGGGTAGGGACATTCAGTACTTC
TRBJ1-1,NA,TRBV7-2,NA,CASSPPGPGGDTEAFF,TGTGCCAGCAGCCCCCCGGGCCCGGGAGGAGACACTGAAGCTTTCTTT
TRBJ1-1,NA,TRBV28,few,CASSLDPTGYMNTEAFF,TGTGCCAGCAGTTTGGACCCGACAGGTTATATGAACACTGAAGCTTTCTTT
TRBJ2-1,TRBD2,TRBV5-1,NA,CASTTPERGDDNEQFF,TGCGCCAGCACCACTCCGGAGCGGGGGGACGACAATGAGCAGTTCTTC
TRBJ2-5,NA,TRBV7-9,NA,CASSLAPGRETQYF,TGTGCCAGCAGCTTAGCACCGGGCAGGGAGACCCAGTACTTC
TRBJ1-5,TRBD1,TRBV16,NA,CASSQSTGKHQPQHF,TGTGCCAGCAGCCAATCGACAGGGAAGCATCAGCCCCAGCATTTT
TRBJ1-2,NA,TRBV7-2,NA,CASSLGGVGSRAYGYTF,TGTGCCAGCAGCCTAGGGGGGGTAGGCAGTCGGGCTTATGGCTACACCTTC
TRBJ1-6,NA,TRBV7-9,NA,CASSSELGSSPLHF,TGTGCCAGCAGTTCTGAGTTGGGTTCCTCACCCCTCCACTTT
TRBJ1-1,NA,TRBV12-3/TRBV12-4,NA,CASRILGVPGAFF,TGTGCCAGCAGAATTTTGGGGGTCCCTGGGGCTTTCTTT